The 19 T cell receptor beta chains below were found in one sample sequenced in a study of technical replicates of blood from four donors (dated by TCRdb to the late 2010s). The library came from the immunoSEQ multiplex PCR assay. TCRdb took over this immuneACCESS table, retaining in-frame rearrangements with V and J assigned. Such tables are incomplete; in checked studies, under half of the missing clones stem from an unresolved V gene, and the remainder is unexplained. The sample table records around 95,000 clones; approximately 93% of these occur just once. The ten largest clones represent about 0.25% of the sample. Input material: T cells isolated from PBMCs. These receptors came from a human donor in good health.

The CDR3 loop reads CASRRQGLRDTEAFF. The CDR3 nucleotides read TGTGCCAGCAGAAGACAGGGGCTGAGGGACACTGAAGCTTTCTTT. V is TRBV6-1 and J is TRBJ1-1, with 8 nucleotides matching TRBD1. CDR3 length: 15 amino acids. From germline, CDR1 is MNHNS and CDR2 SASEGT. Losses at the gene ends were 6 bases for V and 3 bases for J; bases not matched to a gene: 9.

V usage is TRBV29-1 and J usage is TRBJ2-7; TRBD1 aligns across 7 bases. The germline CDR1 and CDR2 sequences are SQVTM and ANQGSEA. The CDR3 spans 11 residues. The V segment lost 6 bases and the J segment 6 bases; nucleotides outside the gene matches: 5. The CDR3 region has the DNA TGCAGCGTAGACAGGGACAGCGAGCAGTACTTC. This gives the protein CSVDRDSEQYF.

This chain connects TRBV6-5 to TRBJ2-2; no reliable D call. V lost 0 bases to trimming and J lost 4 bases, with 9 bases between them. The CDR3 totals 15 residues. The germline CDR1 and CDR2 sequences are MNHEY and SVGAGI. CDR3 coding DNA: TGTGCCAGCAGTTACTCTCAATTTAGCACCGGGGAGCTGTTTTTT. Residues: CASSYSQFSTGELFF.

This chain links TRBV23-1 with TRBJ2-7, with D possibly TRBD2 on 6 matching bases. TRBV23-1 is placed among ORFs of uncertain function. This CDR3 is 16 amino acids long. V lost 4 bases to trimming and J lost 6 bases, with 22 bases between them. The CDR3 loop is CASSPLGGLPTTEQYF. CDR3 sequence (DNA): TGCGCCAGCAGTCCCCTGGGGGGACTGCCTACTACCGAGCAGTACTTC.

The V gene is TRBV2, the J gene TRBJ2-3, with D tentatively TRBD2 (5 bases). V was pared by 3 bases and J by 0 bases, with 10 bases between. The germline CDR1 and CDR2 sequences are SNHLY and FYNNEI. The CDR3 is 15 amino acids. The chain's CDR3 is CASSEGGSSTDTQYF. The CDR3 nucleotides are TGTGCCAGCAGTGAGGGCGGGTCTAGCACAGATACGCAGTATTTT. The variable domain in full, with the rest retrieved from reference TRBV2 and TRBJ2-3, is EPEVTQTPSHQVTQMGQEVILRCVPISNHLYFYWYRQILGQKVEFLVSFYNNEISEKSEIFDDQFSVERPDGSNFTLKIRSTKLEDSAMYFCASSEGGSSTDTQYFGPGTRLTVL.

The chain joins TRBV18 to TRBJ1-3; no clear D gene. The CDR3 has 18 amino acids. Trimming took off 3 bases at V and 0 bases at J, with 18 bases between the two ends. Per germline, CDR1 KGHSH and CDR2 LQKENI. Here the CDR3 reads CASSPRGSALDSGNTIYF. In DNA form, the CDR3 reads TGTGCCAGCTCACCCCGAGGCTCAGCCTTAGACTCTGGAAACACCATATATTTT. The complete variable domain, with remaining parts taken from reference TRBV18 and TRBJ1-3, reads NAGVMQNPRHLVRRRGQEARLRCSPMKGHSHVYWYRQLPEEGLKFMVYLQKENIIDESGMPKERFSAEFPKEGPSILRIQQVVRGDSAAYFCASSPRGSALDSGNTIYFGEGSWLTVV.

J is TRBJ2-7 and V is TRBV18; a possible D gene is TRBD2 (6 bases). Trimming stripped 0 bases from V and 6 bases from J, with 9 bases between. This CDR3 comprises 13 residues. Germline assignment: CDR1 KGHSH and CDR2 LQKENI. The DNA of the CDR3 is TGTGCCAGCTCACCACCGACTAGGGGCGAGCAGTACTTC. Its translation: CASSPPTRGEQYF.

The genes are TRBV28 and TRBJ1-4; D is possibly TRBD1 (5 bases). This CDR3 is built from 15 residues. Per germline, CDR1 MDHEN and CDR2 SYDVKM. The germline V and J ends were trimmed by 3 bases and 9 bases, with 17 bases remaining between them. Here the CDR3 reads CASSFLGQESKKLFF. CDR3 nucleotide sequence: TGTGCCAGCAGTTTTCTGGGGCAGGAATCTAAAAAACTGTTTTTT.

The chain couples TRBV5-4 to TRBJ2-1; possibly TRBD2 for D (5 bases). Trimming left V 4 bases short and J 7 bases short, with 9 bases between. CDR1 SGHNT and CDR2 YYREEE come from the germline V gene (reference sequence). The CDR3 covers 12 residues. CDR3 in DNA: TGTGCCAGCAGCCGGACTTCTAATGAGCAGTTCTTC. The encoded protein is CASSRTSNEQFF.

V usage is TRBV19 and J usage is TRBJ2-1; D unresolved. The CDR3 length is 12 residues. Germline assignment: CDR1 LNHDA and CDR2 SQIVND (reference sequence). Trimming left V 6 bases short and J 0 bases short, with 3 bases between. CDR3 nucleotides: TGTGCCAGTAGCTACTCCTACAATGAGCAGTTCTTC. Its protein product is CASSYSYNEQFF.

V is TRBV5-5 and J is TRBJ1-1; weak D call: TRBD1 (6 bases). The germline V gene encodes CDR1 SGHKS and CDR2 YYEKEE (reference sequence). V shed 0 bases and J shed 5 bases, with 8 bases lying between them. This CDR3 region has 13 residues. CDR3 bases: TGTGCCAGCAGCTTGGAGGGGGTTACTGAAGCTTTCTTT. Amino acid sequence: CASSLEGVTEAFF.

The CDR3 DNA is TGTGCCAGCAATACGTACCCACGCAGGAATCAGCCCCAGCATTTT. Its protein is CASNTYPRRNQPQHF. The chain has TRBV5-7 and TRBJ1-5, with D hard to call. TRBV5-7 falls under the ORF class, with uncertain function. The CDR3 length is 15 residues. The germline V and J ends were trimmed by 6 bases and 4 bases, with 17 bases remaining between them.

This chain uses TRBV5-1 with TRBJ2-5, with D perhaps matching TRBD2 (5 bases). V lost 4 bases to trimming and J lost 4 bases, with 8 bases between them. The CDR3 is 12 amino acids. In germline, CDR1 is SGHRS, CDR2 YFSETQ. CDR3 loop: CASSLEGETQYF. CDR3 sequence (DNA): TGCGCCAGCAGCCTTGAGGGAGAGACCCAGTACTTC.

The chain joins TRBV7-8 to TRBJ2-7; 7 bases fit TRBD2. Germline V gene sequence: CDR1 SGHVS, CDR2 FQNEAQ. The CDR3 length is 14 residues. With V trimmed by 8 bases and J by 3 bases, 10 bases remained unmatched. In DNA, the CDR3 is TGTGCCAGCCGATTACTTCGGGGGGACTACGAGCAGTACTTC. Amino acid sequence: CASRLLRGDYEQYF.

V and J are TRBV10-2 and TRBJ2-3; 9 bases line up with TRBD1. Germline V gives CDR1 WSHSY, CDR2 SAAADI. J was trimmed by 0 bases and V by 2 bases; bases with no gene match: 6. The CDR3 is 17 amino acids. Here the CDR3 reads CASSELGTGLSTDTQYF. The CDR3 DNA is TGCGCCAGCAGTGAGCTAGGGACAGGGCTTAGCACAGATACGCAGTATTTT.

This clone was found once. The chain recombines TRBV10-1 with TRBJ2-1, with 8 nucleotides matching TRBD2. J was trimmed by 6 bases and V by 0 bases; bases with no gene match: 4. CDR3 length: 15 amino acids. Germline V gene lookup returns CDR1 WNHNN and CDR2 SYGVQD (reference sequence). This CDR3 reads CASSESGGAGNEQFF. CDR3 DNA: TGCGCCAGCAGTGAGTCCGGGGGGGCTGGCAATGAGCAGTTCTTC.

This clone was seen a single time. The DNA of the CDR3 is TGTGCCAGTAGTACCTCCAGGCGTTCTGGCTACAATGAGCAGTTCTTC. Residues: CASSTSRRSGYNEQFF. The V and J genes are TRBV19 and TRBJ2-1; no clear D gene. This CDR3 comprises 16 residues. Trimming pared 4 bases from V and 3 bases from J, leaving 16 bases between. Germline V lookup: CDR1 LNHDA, CDR2 SQIVND (reference sequence).

V usage is TRBV10-1 and J usage is TRBJ2-1, with D possibly TRBD2 on 6 matching bases. The CDR3 totals 15 residues. Germline V lookup: CDR1 WNHNN, CDR2 SYGVQD (reference sequence). Trimming removed 3 bases from V and 4 bases from J, with 13 bases in between. The chain's CDR3 is CASSEKLAGYNEQFF. CDR3 in DNA: TGCGCCAGCAGTGAAAAACTAGCAGGGTACAATGAGCAGTTCTTC.

The chain carries TRBV5-6 and TRBJ2-7, with TRBD2 matching over 8 bases. The CDR3 has 15 amino acids. Trimming cost V 4 bases and J 1 base; bases outside gene matches: 7. CDR1 and CDR2 (germline): SGHDT, YYEEEE. The CDR3 DNA sequence: TGTGCCAGCAGCCCTATCGCGGGAGGTTCCTACGAGCAGTACTTC. Residues: CASSPIAGGSYEQYF.